Given below is one T cell receptor beta chain in context. J lost 6 bases, V lost 5 bases, and 2 bases had no gene match. Germline values: CDR1 SEHNR, CDR2 FQNEAQ (reference sequence). CDR3 length equals 14 residues. This entry belongs to a study of radiation and T cells in renal cell carcinoma. Some clones are missing from TCRdb's copy, which holds only in-frame ones; the method was immunoSEQ multiplex PCR. The table records 120,000 or so clones, more than 80% of them present only once. The time point was: blood 2 weeks post-SBRT. Treatment of the sample: 15 Gy SBRT to primary tumor, nephrectomy 4 weeks later. The patient's renal cell carcinoma had clear cell pathology.

The receptor's source is a woman in her sixties with renal cell carcinoma. The chain couples TRBV7-9 to TRBJ1-6, with 9 positions matching TRBD1. Sequencing was performed on blood, taken from a patient whose treatment included radiotherapy and nephrectomy. CDR3 in DNA: TGTGCCAGCAGCCCGGGACAGGGTAATTCACCCCTCCACTTT. Protein sequence: CASSPGQGNSPLHF. Looking up the rest from reference TRBV7-9 and TRBJ1-6 gives the full variable domain: DTGVSQNPRHKITKRGQNVTFRCDPISEHNRLYWYRQTLGQGPEFLTYFQNEAQLEKSRLLSDRFSAERPKGSFSTLEIQRTEQGDSAMYLCASSPGQGNSPLHFGNGTRLTVT.